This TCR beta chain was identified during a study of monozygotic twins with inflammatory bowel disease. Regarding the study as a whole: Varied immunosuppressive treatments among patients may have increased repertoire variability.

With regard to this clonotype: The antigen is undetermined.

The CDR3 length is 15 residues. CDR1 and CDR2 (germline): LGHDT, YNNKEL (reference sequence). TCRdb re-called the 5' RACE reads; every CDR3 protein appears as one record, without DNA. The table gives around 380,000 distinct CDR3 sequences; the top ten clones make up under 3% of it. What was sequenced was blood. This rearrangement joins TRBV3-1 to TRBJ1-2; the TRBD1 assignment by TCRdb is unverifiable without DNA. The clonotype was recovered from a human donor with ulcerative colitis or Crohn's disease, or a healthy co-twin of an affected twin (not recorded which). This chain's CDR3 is CASSQDVGGDYGYTF.